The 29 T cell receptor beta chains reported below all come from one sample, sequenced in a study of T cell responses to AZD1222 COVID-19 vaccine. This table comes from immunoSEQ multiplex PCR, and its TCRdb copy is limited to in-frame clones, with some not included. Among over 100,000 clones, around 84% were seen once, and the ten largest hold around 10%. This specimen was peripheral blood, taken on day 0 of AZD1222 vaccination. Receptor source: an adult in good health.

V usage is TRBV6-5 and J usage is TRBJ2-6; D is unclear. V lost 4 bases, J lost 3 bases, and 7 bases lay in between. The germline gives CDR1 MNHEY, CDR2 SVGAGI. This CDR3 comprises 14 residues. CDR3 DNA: TGTGCCAGCAGTTTAGGTGGTGGGGCCAACGTCCTGACTTTC. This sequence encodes CASSLGGGANVLTF.

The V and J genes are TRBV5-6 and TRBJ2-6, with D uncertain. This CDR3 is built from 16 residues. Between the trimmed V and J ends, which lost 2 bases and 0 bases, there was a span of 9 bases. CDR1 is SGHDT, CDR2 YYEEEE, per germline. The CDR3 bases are TGTGCCAGCAGCTTACCGATTGTCTCTGGGGCCAACGTCCTGACTTTC. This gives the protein CASSLPIVSGANVLTF.

CDR3 sequence reads: CASSPLGRVLSGNTIYF. CDR3 coding DNA: TGTGCCAGTAGTCCGTTGGGACGGGTTCTCTCTGGAAACACCATATATTTT. V and J are TRBV19 and TRBJ1-3; maybe TRBD1 (5 bases). Germline CDR1 LNHDA, CDR2 SQIVND (reference sequence). The CDR3 runs 17 residues. Trimming stripped 5 bases from V and 0 bases from J, with 17 bases between.

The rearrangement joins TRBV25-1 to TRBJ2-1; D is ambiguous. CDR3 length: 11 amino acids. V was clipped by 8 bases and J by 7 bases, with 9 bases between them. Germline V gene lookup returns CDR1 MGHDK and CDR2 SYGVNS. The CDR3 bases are TGTGCCAGCGAGGTGGTTAATGAGCAGTTCTTC. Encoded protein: CASEVVNEQFF.

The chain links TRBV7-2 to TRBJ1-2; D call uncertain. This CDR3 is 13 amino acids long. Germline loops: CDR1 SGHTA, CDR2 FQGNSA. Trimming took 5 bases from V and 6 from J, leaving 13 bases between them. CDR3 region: CASSPRPGNGYTF. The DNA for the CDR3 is TGTGCCAGCAGCCCCCGACCGGGGAATGGCTACACCTTC.

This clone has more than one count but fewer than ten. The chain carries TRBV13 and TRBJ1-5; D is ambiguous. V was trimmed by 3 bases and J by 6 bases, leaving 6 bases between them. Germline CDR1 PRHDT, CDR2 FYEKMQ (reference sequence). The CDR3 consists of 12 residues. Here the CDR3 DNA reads TGTGCCAGCAGCTTTGGTCGTCAGCCCCAGCATTTT. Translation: CASSFGRQPQHF.

The CDR3 loop is CASSLGGTAGRGEKLFF. The CDR3 bases are TGCGCCAGCAGCTTAGGTGGGACAGCGGGACGGGGTGAAAAACTGTTTTTT. The rearrangement joins TRBV5-1 to TRBJ1-4, with 7 bases fitting TRBD1. V lost 2 bases and J lost 7; bases outside the gene matches: 14. The CDR3 runs 17 residues. Germline V gene data show CDR1 as SGHRS and CDR2 as YFSETQ.

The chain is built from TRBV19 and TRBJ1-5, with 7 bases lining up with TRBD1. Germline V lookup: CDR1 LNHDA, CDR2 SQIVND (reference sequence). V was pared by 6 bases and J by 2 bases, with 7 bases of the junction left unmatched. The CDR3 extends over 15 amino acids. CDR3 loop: CASRSRGFGNQPQHF. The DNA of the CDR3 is TGTGCCAGTAGGTCCAGGGGGTTTGGCAATCAGCCCCAGCATTTT.

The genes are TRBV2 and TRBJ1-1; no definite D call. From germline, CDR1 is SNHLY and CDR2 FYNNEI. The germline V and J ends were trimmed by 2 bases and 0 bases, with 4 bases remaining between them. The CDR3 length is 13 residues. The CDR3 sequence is CASSERLNTEAFF. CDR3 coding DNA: TGTGCCAGCAGTGAAAGGTTGAACACTGAAGCTTTCTTT.

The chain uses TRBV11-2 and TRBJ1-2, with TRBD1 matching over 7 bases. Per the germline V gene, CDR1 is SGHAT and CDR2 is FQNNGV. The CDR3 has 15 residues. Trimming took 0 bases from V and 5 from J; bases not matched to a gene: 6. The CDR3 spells CASSLDLTGVYGYTF. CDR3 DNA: TGTGCCAGCAGCTTAGATCTCACAGGGGTTTATGGCTACACCTTC.

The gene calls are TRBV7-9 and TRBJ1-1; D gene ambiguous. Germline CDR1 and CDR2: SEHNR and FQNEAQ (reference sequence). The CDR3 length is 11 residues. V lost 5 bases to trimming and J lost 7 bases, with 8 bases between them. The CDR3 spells CASSTEGEAFF. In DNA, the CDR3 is TGTGCCAGCAGCACGGAGGGTGAAGCTTTCTTT. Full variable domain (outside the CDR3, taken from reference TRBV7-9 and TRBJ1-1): DTGVSQNPRHKITKRGQNVTFRCDPISEHNRLYWYRQTLGQGPEFLTYFQNEAQLEKSRLLSDRFSAERPKGSFSTLEIQRTEQGDSAMYLCASSTEGEAFFGQGTRLTVV.

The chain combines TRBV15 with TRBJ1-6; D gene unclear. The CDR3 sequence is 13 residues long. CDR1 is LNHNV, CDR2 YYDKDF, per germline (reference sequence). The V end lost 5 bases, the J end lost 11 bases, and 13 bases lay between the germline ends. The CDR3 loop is CATSSTRQTPLHF. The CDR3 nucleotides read TGTGCCACCAGCTCTACACGCCAGACACCCCTCCACTTT.

This CDR3 is CAISTANTEAFF. The CDR3 nucleotides read TGTGCCATCTCGACAGCGAACACTGAAGCTTTCTTT. This sequence joins TRBV10-3 and TRBJ1-1; the D gene is possibly TRBD1 (5 bases). Germline V gene lookup returns CDR1 ENHRY and CDR2 SYGVKD. The CDR3 length is 12 residues. The V gene lost 8 bases and the J gene lost 1 base, with 8 bases spanning the gap.

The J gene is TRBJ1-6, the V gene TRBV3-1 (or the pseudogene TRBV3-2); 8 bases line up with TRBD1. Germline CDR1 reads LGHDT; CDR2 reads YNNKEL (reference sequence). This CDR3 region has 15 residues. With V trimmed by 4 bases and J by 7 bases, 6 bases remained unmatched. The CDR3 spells CASSRTDRENSPLHF. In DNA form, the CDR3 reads TGTGCCAGCAGCCGAACGGACAGGGAGAATTCACCCCTCCACTTT.

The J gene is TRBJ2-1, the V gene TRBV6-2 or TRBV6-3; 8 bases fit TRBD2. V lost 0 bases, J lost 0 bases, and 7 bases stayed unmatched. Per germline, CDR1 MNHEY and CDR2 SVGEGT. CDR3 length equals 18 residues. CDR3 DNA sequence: TGTGCCAGCAGTTACTCGGTACTAGCGGCCAGCTCCTACAATGAGCAGTTCTTC. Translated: CASSYSVLAASSYNEQFF.

For the CDR3, the DNA is TGCGCCAGCAGCCAGGGTGCAGGTCTGGAGACCCAGTACTTC. Protein: CASSQGAGLETQYF. This sequence joins TRBV4-1 and TRBJ2-5; D ambiguous. CDR1 is MGHRA and CDR2 is YSYEKL in the germline V gene. The CDR3 length is 14 residues. Trimming cost V 3 bases and J 5 bases, with 13 bases left between them.

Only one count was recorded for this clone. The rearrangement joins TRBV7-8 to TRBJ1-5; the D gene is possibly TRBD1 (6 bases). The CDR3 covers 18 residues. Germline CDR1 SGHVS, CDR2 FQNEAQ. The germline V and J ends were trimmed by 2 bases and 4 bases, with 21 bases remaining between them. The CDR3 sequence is CASSLLSGLNQGNQPQHF. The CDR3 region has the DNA TGTGCCAGCAGCTTATTATCCGGGCTTAACCAGGGGAATCAGCCCCAGCATTTT.

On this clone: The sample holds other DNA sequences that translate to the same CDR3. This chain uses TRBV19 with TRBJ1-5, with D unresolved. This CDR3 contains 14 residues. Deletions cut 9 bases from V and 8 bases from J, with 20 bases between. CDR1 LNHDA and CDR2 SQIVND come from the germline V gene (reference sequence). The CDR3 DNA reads TGTGCCAGCAGTCCCTCAGACCAGGCTGAGCCCCAGCATTTT. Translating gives CASSPSDQAEPQHF.

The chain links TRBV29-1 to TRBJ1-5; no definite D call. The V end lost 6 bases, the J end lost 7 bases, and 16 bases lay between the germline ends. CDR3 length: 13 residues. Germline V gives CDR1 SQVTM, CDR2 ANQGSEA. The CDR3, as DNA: TGCAGCGTAGCGGACTCTCGAGAACAGCCCCAGCATTTT. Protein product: CSVADSREQPQHF.

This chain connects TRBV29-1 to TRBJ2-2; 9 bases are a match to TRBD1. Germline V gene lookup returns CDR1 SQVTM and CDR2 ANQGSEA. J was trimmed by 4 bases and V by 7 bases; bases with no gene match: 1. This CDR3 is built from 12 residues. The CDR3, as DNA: TGCAGCGGACAGGGGGGCACCGGGGAGCTGTTTTTT. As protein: CSGQGGTGELFF.

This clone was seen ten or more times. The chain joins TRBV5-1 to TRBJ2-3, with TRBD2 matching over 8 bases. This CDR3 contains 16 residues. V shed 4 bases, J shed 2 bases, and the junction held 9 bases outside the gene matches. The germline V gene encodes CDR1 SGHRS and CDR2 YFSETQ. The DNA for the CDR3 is TGCGCCAGCAGCCCCGGGACTAGGGGTCTCACAGATACGCAGTATTTT. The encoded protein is CASSPGTRGLTDTQYF.

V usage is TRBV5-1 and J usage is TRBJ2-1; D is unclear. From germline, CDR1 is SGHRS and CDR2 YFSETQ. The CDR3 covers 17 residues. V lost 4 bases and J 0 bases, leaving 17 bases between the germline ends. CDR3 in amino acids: CASSQKLSPSSYNEQFF. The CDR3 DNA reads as TGCGCCAGCAGCCAAAAACTGTCTCCAAGCTCCTACAATGAGCAGTTCTTC.

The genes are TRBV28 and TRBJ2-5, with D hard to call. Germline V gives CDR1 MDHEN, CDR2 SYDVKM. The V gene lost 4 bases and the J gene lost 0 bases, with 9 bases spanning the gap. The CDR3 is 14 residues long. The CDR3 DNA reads TGTGCCAGCAGTTCTGCAGGCAACCAAGAGACCCAGTACTTC. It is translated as CASSSAGNQETQYF.

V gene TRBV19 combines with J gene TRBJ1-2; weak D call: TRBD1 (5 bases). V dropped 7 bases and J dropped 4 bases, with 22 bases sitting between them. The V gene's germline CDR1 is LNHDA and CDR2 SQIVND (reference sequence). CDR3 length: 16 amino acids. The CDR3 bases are TGTGCCAGTACTCTCTCAGGTGAGGGGCTGGCCTATGGCTACACCTTC. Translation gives CASTLSGEGLAYGYTF.

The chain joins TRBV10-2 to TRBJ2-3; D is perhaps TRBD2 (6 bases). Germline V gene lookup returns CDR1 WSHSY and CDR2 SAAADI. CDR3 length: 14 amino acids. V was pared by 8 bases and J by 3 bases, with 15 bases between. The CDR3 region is CASGGFVGTDTQYF. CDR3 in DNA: TGCGCCAGCGGGGGGTTTGTCGGGACAGATACGCAGTATTTT.

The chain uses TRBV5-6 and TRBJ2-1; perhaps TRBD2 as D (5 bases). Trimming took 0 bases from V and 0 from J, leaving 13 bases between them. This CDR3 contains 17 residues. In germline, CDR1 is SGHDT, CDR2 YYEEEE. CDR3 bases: TGTGCCAGCAGCTTGGCGACTCTCACTAGCTCCTACAATGAGCAGTTCTTC. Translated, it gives CASSLATLTSSYNEQFF.

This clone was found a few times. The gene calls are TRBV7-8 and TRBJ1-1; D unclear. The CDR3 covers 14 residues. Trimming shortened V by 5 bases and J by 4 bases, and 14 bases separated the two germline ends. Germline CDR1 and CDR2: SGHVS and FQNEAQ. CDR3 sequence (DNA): TGTGCCAGCAGCCCCGGGAGGCTGAGCACTGAAGCTTTCTTT. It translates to CASSPGRLSTEAFF.

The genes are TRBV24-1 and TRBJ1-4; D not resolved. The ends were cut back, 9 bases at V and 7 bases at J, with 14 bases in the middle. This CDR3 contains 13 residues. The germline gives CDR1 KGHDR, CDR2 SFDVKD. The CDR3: CATQSDTGEKLFF. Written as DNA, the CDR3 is TGTGCCACCCAATCCGACACCGGTGAAAAACTGTTTTTT.

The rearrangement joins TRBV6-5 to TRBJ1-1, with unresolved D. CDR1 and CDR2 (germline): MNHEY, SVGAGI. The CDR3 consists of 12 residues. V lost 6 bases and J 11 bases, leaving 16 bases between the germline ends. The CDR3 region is CASRVPGFAAFF. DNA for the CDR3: TGTGCCAGCAGAGTGCCAGGTTTTGCCGCTTTCTTT.